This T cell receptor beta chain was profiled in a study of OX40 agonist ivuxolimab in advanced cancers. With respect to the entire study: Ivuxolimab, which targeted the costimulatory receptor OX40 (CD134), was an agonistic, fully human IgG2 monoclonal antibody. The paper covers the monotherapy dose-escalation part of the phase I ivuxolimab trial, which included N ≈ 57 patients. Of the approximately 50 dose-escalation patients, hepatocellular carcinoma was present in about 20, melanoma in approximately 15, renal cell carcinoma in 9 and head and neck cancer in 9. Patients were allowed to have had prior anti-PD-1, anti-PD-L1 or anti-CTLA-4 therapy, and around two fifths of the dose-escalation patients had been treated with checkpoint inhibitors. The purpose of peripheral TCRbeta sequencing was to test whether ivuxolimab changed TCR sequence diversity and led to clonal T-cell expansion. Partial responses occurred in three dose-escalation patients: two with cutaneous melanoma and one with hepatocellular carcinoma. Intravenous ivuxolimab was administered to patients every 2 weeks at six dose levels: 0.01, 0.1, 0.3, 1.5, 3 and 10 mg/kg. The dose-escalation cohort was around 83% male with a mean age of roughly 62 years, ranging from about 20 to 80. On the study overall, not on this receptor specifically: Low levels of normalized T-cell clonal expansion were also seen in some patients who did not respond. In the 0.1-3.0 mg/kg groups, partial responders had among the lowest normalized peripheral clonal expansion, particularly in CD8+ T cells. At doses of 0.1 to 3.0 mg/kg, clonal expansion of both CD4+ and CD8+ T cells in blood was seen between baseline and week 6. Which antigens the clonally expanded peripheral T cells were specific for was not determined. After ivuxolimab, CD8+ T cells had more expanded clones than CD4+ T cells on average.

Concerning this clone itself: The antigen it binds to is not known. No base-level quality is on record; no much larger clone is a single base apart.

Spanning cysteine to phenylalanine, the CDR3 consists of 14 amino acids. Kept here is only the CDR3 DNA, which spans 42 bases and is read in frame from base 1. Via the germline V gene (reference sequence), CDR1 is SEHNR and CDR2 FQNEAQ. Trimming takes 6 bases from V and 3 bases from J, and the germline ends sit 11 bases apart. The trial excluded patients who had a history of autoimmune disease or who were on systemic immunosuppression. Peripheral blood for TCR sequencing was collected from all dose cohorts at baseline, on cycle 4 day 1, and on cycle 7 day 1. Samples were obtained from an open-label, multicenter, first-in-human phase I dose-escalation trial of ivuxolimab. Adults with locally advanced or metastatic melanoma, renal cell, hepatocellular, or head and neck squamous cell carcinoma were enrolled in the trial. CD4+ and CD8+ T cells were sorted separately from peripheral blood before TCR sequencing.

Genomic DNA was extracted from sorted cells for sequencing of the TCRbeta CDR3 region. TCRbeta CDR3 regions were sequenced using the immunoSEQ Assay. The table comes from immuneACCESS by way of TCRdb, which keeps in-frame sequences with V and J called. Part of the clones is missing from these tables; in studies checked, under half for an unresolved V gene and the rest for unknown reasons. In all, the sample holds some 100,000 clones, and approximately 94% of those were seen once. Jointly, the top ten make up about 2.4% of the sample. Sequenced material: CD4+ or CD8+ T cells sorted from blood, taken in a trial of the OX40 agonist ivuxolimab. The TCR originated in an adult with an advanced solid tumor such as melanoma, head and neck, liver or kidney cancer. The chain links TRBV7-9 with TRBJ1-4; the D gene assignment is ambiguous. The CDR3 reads CASSRGSANEKLFF. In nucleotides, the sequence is TGTGCCAGCAGTCGGGGATCGGCTAATGAAAAACTGTTTTTT.